The present entry profiles one T cell receptor (beta chain) with its context. The target antigen is unknown. TCR alpha and beta CDR3 regions were amplified from RNA using iRepertoire nested multiplex PCR. Input was about 100-450 ng of tissue mRNA or PBMC total RNA. TCRdb re-derived calls from the multiplex PCR reads in MiXCR, one entry per CDR3 protein. The table has about 21,000 distinct CDR3 sequences, just under 25% seen once. The V gene end was trimmed by 5 bases and the J gene end by 7 bases; junction bases not matched to a gene: 12. Germline V CDR1 and CDR2: DFQATT, SNEGSKA (reference sequence). CDR3 size: 14 residues. This record belongs to a study of glioma-infiltrating T cells. Study-wide results and caveats: Only very few CDR3 sequences appeared in both tissue and blood. Above-expected tissue-blood divergence occurred in all gliomas, most in low-grade ones.

Sequences were obtained from glioma tissue, nonneoplastic brain tissue, or PBMCs (not recorded which). The rearrangement joins TRBV20-1 to TRBJ2-5; TRBD1 aligns across 8 bases. The clonotype originates from a human donor with low-grade glioma or glioblastoma, undergoing nonglioma brain surgery, or in good health (not recorded which). CDR3 protein: CSAVDRVGVVTQYF. CDR3 bases: TGCAGTGCTGTGGACAGGGTGGGTGTTGTGACCCAGTACTTC.